The present TCR beta chain was sequenced within a study of cytomegalovirus exposure and HLA in healthy donors. For the study at large: A preliminary data release comprised roughly 80 million unique TCRs obtained from HLA-typed donors. Findings and limits, study-wide: Earlier analysis found most TCR beta V segments productive about 87% or about 30% of the time. Prediction of most subjects' HLA-A and HLA-B alleles by TCR beta sequences was reportedly accurate.

This CDR3 spans 16 amino acids. V dropped 5 bases and J dropped 8; count of bases not matched to a gene: 13. Looked up from germline, CDR1 is LNHNV and CDR2 is YYDKDF (reference sequence). In the PCR, 60 Vbeta and 13 Jbeta primers were used. Profiled with immunoSEQ multiplex PCR; TCRdb holds only in-frame clones, not every one. The repertoire holds tens of thousands of clones, 82% seen once, with over 3% in the top ten. Comments on this clone: Its antigen is currently unknown.

The sample consisted of PBMCs. The chain carries TRBV15 and TRBJ2-3; TRBD1 matches 10 bases. This TCR was recovered from a man between 50 and 59 years old in good health and CMV-seronegative. The CDR3 DNA follows: TGTGCCACCAGCCGCGGTCCCGGGACAGGGGAGGGTACGCAGTATTTT. Protein: CATSRGPGTGEGTQYF. Complete variable domain (other parts from reference TRBV15 and TRBJ2-3): DAMVIQNPRYQVTQFGKPVTLSCSQTLNHNVMYWYQQKSSQAPKLLFHYYDKDFNNEADTPDNFQSRRPNTSFCFLDIRSPGLGDTAMYLCATSRGPGTGEGTQYFGPGTRLTVL.